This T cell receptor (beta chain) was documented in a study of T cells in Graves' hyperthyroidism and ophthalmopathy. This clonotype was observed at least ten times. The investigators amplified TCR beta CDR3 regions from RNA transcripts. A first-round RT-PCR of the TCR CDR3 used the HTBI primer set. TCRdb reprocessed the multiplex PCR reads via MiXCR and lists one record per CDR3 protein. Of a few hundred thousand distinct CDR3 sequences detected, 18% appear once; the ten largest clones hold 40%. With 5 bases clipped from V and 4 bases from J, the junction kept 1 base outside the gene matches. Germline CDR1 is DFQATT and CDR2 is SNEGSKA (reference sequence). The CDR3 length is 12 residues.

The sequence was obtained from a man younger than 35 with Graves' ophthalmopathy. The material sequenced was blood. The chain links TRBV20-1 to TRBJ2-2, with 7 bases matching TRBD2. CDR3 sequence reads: CSAPGGTGELFF. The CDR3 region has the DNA TGCAGTGCTCCGGGAGGCACCGGGGAGCTGTTTTTT.